Reported below is one TCR beta chain. Germline CDR1 is SGHTA and CDR2 is FQGTGA. Between the trimmed V and J ends, which lost 5 bases and 5 bases, there was a span of 18 bases. This CDR3 region has 15 residues. These data are taken from a study of T cell changes during pregnancy in multiple sclerosis. Assay: immunoSEQ multiplex PCR; the TCRdb copy retains only in-frame clones and omits some. The data show about 35,000 clones, 90% to 95% seen once. The source of this sequence is a female donor with multiple sclerosis, enrolled in a pregnancy study. The input for sequencing was CD4+ T cells from peripheral blood mononuclear cells, taken in the first trimester of pregnancy. J is TRBJ2-5 and V is TRBV7-3; D possibly corresponds to TRBD2 (6 bases). CDR3 in amino acids: CASSPLGTGGETQYF. Written as DNA, the CDR3 is TGTGCCAGCAGCCCCCTAGGGACCGGAGGGGAGACCCAGTACTTC.